The clone carrying this TCR beta chain was observed a handful of times. TCRdb passed the RT-PCR reads through MiXCR, listing each CDR3 protein once. The sample includes approximately 720,000 distinct CDR3 sequences, approximately 14% of them seen just once. Germline CDR1 and CDR2: SGHTA and FQGNSA. The V and J ends lost 5 bases and 2 bases respectively, with 18 bases between them. The CDR3 has 16 amino acids. The sequence derives from a female donor in good health, serving as a healthy control. Sequencing was carried out using memory CD4+ T cells from blood. The chain carries TRBV7-2 and TRBJ1-2; D unresolved. The CDR3 protein is CASSTYTGGENYGYTF. The CDR3 DNA sequence: TGTGCCAGCAGCACTTATACGGGCGGAGAGAACTATGGCTACACCTTC.